Listed here are 18 T cell receptor beta chains from one sample, sequenced in a study of T cells in localized non-small cell lung cancer. Profiling relied on immunoSEQ multiplex PCR, and the TCRdb table lists in-frame clones only, not all of them. Among some 78,000 clones listed, approximately 84% were seen once. Sequencing was performed on peripheral blood, taken before any cancer treatment. These receptor sequences come from a man aged 40-75 years with stage I lung adenocarcinoma.

The chain recombines TRBV28 with TRBJ1-4; D remains ambiguous. This CDR3 has 15 residues. Germline V gene lookup returns CDR1 MDHEN and CDR2 SYDVKM. V lost 4 bases and J 3 bases, leaving 12 bases between the germline ends. In nucleotides, the CDR3 is TGTGCCAGCAGTTCCCCGGGCGGAGCTAATGAAAAACTGTTTTTT. It codes for CASSSPGGANEKLFF.

This chain connects TRBV7-2 to TRBJ2-1, with 7 bases fitting TRBD1. Germline trimming cut 5 bases from V and 4 bases from J; bases unmatched to any gene: 2. The CDR3 sequence is 13 residues long. Germline CDR1 is SGHTA and CDR2 is FQGNSA. CDR3 sequence: CASSTGQYNEQFF. The CDR3 region has the DNA TGTGCCAGCAGCACGGGACAGTACAATGAGCAGTTCTTC.

In its sample, this clone was seen a few times. CDR3 protein: CASSPGRSTEAFF. CDR3 DNA sequence: TGTGCCAGCTCACCAGGAAGGAGCACTGAAGCTTTCTTT. The chain uses TRBV18 and TRBJ1-1; no definite D call. The V end lost 2 bases, the J end lost 4 bases, and 8 bases lay between the germline ends. Germline CDR1 is KGHSH and CDR2 is LQKENI. This CDR3 is 13 amino acids long.

V gene TRBV7-8 combines with J gene TRBJ1-1; no clear D. This CDR3 has 15 residues. The V gene's germline CDR1 is SGHVS and CDR2 FQNEAQ. V lost 2 bases and J lost 1, with 11 bases in between. This chain's CDR3 is CASSLLRPWNTEAFF. In nucleotides, the CDR3 is TGTGCCAGCAGCTTACTTCGTCCCTGGAACACTGAAGCTTTCTTT.

The chain couples TRBV7-2 to TRBJ1-2, with 9 bases identical to TRBD1. CDR1 and CDR2 from the germline V gene are SGHTA and FQGNSA. The CDR3 is made up of 14 amino acids. The V segment lost 5 bases and the J segment 5 bases; nucleotides outside the gene matches: 6. CDR3 protein: CASSHRTGEYGYTF. For the CDR3, the DNA is TGTGCCAGCAGCCACCGGACAGGGGAGTATGGCTACACCTTC.

This clone was recorded a few times. The V and J genes are TRBV7-8 and TRBJ1-4; a weak D match, TRBD1 (5 bases). Germline V gene lookup returns CDR1 SGHVS and CDR2 FQNEAQ. Trimming left V 1 base short and J 0 bases short, with 9 bases between. This CDR3 has 16 amino acids. The CDR3 is CASSLGDGATNEKLFF. For the CDR3, the DNA is TGTGCCAGCAGCTTAGGGGACGGTGCAACTAATGAAAAACTGTTTTTT.

This rearrangement joins TRBV5-4 to TRBJ1-1, with 9 bases matching TRBD1. The CDR3 loop spans 15 amino acids. The V gene's germline CDR1 is SGHNT and CDR2 YYREEE (reference sequence). The trim removed 6 bases at V and 5 bases at J, leaving 11 bases unmatched. The CDR3 coding sequence is TGTGCCAGCACCCTAGGGGGACAGGGCGGAACTGAAGCTTTCTTT. Its protein product is CASTLGGQGGTEAFF.

The rearrangement links TRBV11-2 to TRBJ2-7, with a weak D call TRBD2 (6 bases). Per germline, CDR1 SGHAT and CDR2 FQNNGV. The CDR3 length is 14 residues. V was pared by 3 bases and J by 1 base, with 10 bases between. The CDR3 DNA follows: TGTGCCAGCAGCTTGGGGGGACGGTCCTACGAGCAGTACTTC. The encoded protein is CASSLGGRSYEQYF. The variable domain in full, completed from reference TRBV11-2 and TRBJ2-7, reads EAGVAQSPRYKIIEKRQSVAFWCNPISGHATLYWYQQILGQGPKLLIQFQNNGVVDDSQLPKDRFSAERLKGVDSTLKIQPAKLEDSAVYLCASSLGGRSYEQYFGPGTRLTVT.

The J gene is TRBJ2-7, the V gene TRBV30; D is uncertain. CDR1 GTSNPN and CDR2 SVGIG come from the germline V gene (reference sequence). The ends were cut back, 3 bases at V and 0 bases at J, with 12 bases in the middle. This CDR3 is 14 amino acids long. In DNA form, the CDR3 reads TGTGCCTGGAGAAGGGCAGGTGCCTCCTACGAGCAGTACTTC. Its protein product is CAWRRAGASYEQYF.

The chain couples TRBV7-2 to TRBJ1-2; maybe TRBD1 (6 bases). The germline gives CDR1 SGHTA, CDR2 FQGNSA. The CDR3 consists of 15 residues. The V end was cut by 1 base, the J end by 3 bases, with 12 bases between. The chain's CDR3 is CASSLGSGVDYGYTF. For the CDR3, the DNA is TGTGCCAGCAGCTTAGGATCAGGGGTAGACTATGGCTACACCTTC.

In its sample, this clone was seen once. The gene calls are TRBV4-1 and TRBJ2-3, with a tentative D call TRBD1 (6 bases). V lost 0 bases and J lost 8, with 12 bases in between. The CDR3 contains 14 residues. From germline, CDR1 is MGHRA and CDR2 YSYEKL. The CDR3 coding sequence is TGCGCCAGCAGCCAAGAAGCTAACAGGGCTACGCAGTATTTT. It encodes CASSQEANRATQYF.

The rearrangement links TRBV4-2 to TRBJ2-3, with a tentative D call TRBD1 (8 bases). Germline V gene lookup returns CDR1 LGHNA and CDR2 YNFKEQ. V lost 0 bases, J lost 4 bases, and 20 bases lay in between. This CDR3 contains 18 residues. Written as DNA, the CDR3 is TGTGCCAGCAGCCAAGATCTCCCAGGGGGCGGGAGAGCAGATACGCAGTATTTT. Translation gives CASSQDLPGGGRADTQYF.

This clone has a single count. CDR3 in DNA: TGTGCCAGCAGCTTAGACCCAGGGGGCGGTGTCACCGGGGAGCTGTTTTTT. It is translated as CASSLDPGGGVTGELFF. V usage is TRBV7-2 and J usage is TRBJ2-2; the match to TRBD1 covers 8 bases. The CDR3 totals 17 residues. The germline V gene encodes CDR1 SGHTA and CDR2 FQGNSA. With 1 base clipped from V and 4 bases from J, the junction kept 8 bases outside the gene matches.

V gene TRBV29-1 combines with J gene TRBJ1-2; no clear D. V lost 2 bases to trimming and J lost 3 bases, with 7 bases between them. Germline V lookup: CDR1 SQVTM, CDR2 ANQGSEA. The CDR3 spans 12 residues. CDR3 sequence: CSVELTDYGYTF. The CDR3 bases are TGCAGCGTTGAACTTACTGACTATGGCTACACCTTC.

The V and J genes are TRBV27 and TRBJ1-4; no clear D. Looked up from germline, CDR1 is MNHEY and CDR2 is SMNVEV (reference sequence). This CDR3 spans 16 amino acids. V was pared by 6 bases and J by 0 bases, with 14 bases between. Written as DNA, the CDR3 is TGTGCCAGCAGACAATCCGGAATCTCAACTAATGAAAAACTGTTTTTT. Residues: CASRQSGISTNEKLFF.

The V call is TRBV11-2, the J call TRBJ1-6; D possibly corresponds to TRBD1 (5 bases). This CDR3 has 14 residues. In germline, CDR1 is SGHAT, CDR2 FQNNGV. Trimming cost V 3 bases and J 7 bases, with 10 bases left between them. DNA of the CDR3: TGTGCCAGCAGCTTGGGGGTTGAGAATTCACCCCTCCACTTT. Encoded protein: CASSLGVENSPLHF.

The CDR3 DNA sequence: TGTGCCAGCACCCCTGGACGGATCTACTCTGGGGCCAACGTCCTGACTTTC. Its translation is CASTPGRIYSGANVLTF. This rearrangement joins TRBV5-8 to TRBJ2-6, with D unresolved. In germline, CDR1 is SGHTS, CDR2 YDEGEE. The length of the CDR3 is 17 residues. Trimming left V 6 bases short and J 0 bases short, with 16 bases between.

The CDR3 spells CASSRRSEETQYF. In DNA, the CDR3 is TGTGCCAGCAGCCGAAGATCCGAGGAGACCCAGTACTTC. The rearrangement uses TRBV11-3 and TRBJ2-5, with D unclear. The CDR3 is 13 residues long. V shed 5 bases and J shed 5 bases, with 12 bases lying between them. Germline-derived CDR1 and CDR2 are SGHNT and YENEEA.